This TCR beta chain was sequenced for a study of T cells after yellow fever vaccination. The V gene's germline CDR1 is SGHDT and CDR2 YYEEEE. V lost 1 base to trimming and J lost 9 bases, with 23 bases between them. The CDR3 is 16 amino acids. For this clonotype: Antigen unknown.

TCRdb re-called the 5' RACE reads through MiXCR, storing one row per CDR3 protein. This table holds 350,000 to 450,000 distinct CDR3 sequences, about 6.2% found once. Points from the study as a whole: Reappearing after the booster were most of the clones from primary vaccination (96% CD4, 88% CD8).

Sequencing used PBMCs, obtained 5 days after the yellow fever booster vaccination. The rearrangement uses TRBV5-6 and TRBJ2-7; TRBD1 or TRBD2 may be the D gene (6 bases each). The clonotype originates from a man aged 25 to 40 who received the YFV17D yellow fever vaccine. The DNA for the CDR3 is TGTGCCAGCAGCTTGAGACGGTCGGGGGCCGACCGGGCGCAGTACTTC. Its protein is CASSLRRSGADRAQYF.